The clone carrying this T cell receptor beta chain was detected a few times. Before ophthalmopathy appeared, progressors gave blood at initial hyperthyroidism diagnosis. The sample originates from a study of T cells in Graves' hyperthyroidism and ophthalmopathy. What was amplified from RNA transcripts were TCR beta CDR3 regions. HTBI primers were employed in a first-round RT-PCR of the TCR CDR3. In TCRdb, the multiplex PCR reads were re-called with MiXCR into one record per CDR3 protein. The sample has 300,000 to 450,000 distinct CDR3 sequences, less than 20% seen once. The TCR originated in a woman aged 18-29 years with Graves' hyperthyroidism that later progressed to Graves' ophthalmopathy. What was sequenced was blood.

CDR3 residues: CATQSLSGVYNEQFF. DNA of the CDR3: TGTGCCACCCAAAGTCTTAGCGGGGTCTACAATGAGCAGTTCTTC. This sequence joins TRBV19 and TRBJ2-1, with TRBD2 matching 8 bases. The CDR3 runs 15 residues. The junction had 11 bases not matched to a gene; V was cut back by 10 bases and J by 3 bases. From germline, CDR1 is LNHDA and CDR2 SQIVND (reference sequence).